Listed here are 17 T cell receptor beta chains from one sample, sequenced in a study of shared clonotypes between healthy human individuals. The table came from immunoSEQ multiplex PCR; TCRdb's copy has only in-frame clones and leaves some out. The sample shows roughly 490,000 clones, around 78% of them seen only once. Sequences were obtained from PBMCs. The receptors were gathered from a woman in her thirties or forties in good health. Some clones in this sample may be carry-over from other donors' samples.

The chain uses TRBV7-9 and TRBJ2-7; D tentatively fits TRBD1 or TRBD2 (5 bases each). CDR1 is SEHNR, CDR2 FQNEAQ, per germline (reference sequence). Between the trimmed V and J ends, which lost 3 bases and 6 bases, there was a span of 9 bases. The CDR3 loop spans 12 amino acids. The CDR3, as DNA: TGTGCCAGCAGCTTGGGGGAAAGCGAGCAGTACTTC. Translation gives CASSLGESEQYF.

As to this clone: The conserved phenylalanine or tryptophan is not found at the CDR3 terminus, so this likely reflects a read error. DNA of the CDR3: TGTGCCAGCAGCTTGGCAGGAGGGTCCCTCCACTCT. This encodes CASSLAGGSLHS. The rearrangement joins TRBV5-6 to TRBJ1-6, with no clear D. The CDR3 runs 12 residues. The V end was cut by 0 bases, the J end by 14 bases, with 9 bases between. CDR1 and CDR2 (germline): SGHDT, YYEEEE.

V and J are TRBV6-9 and TRBJ2-1, with D possibly being TRBD2 (5 bases). Germline CDR1 and CDR2: MNHGY and SVAAGI. This CDR3 region has 16 residues. Trimming stripped 6 bases from V and 3 bases from J, with 18 bases between. The CDR3 reads CASSRLGGPNYNEQFF. In nucleotides, the CDR3 is TGTGCCAGCAGCCGTCTGGGCGGGCCCAACTACAATGAGCAGTTCTTC.

There are a few counts of this clone. This chain uses TRBV9 with TRBJ2-2, with 8 bases lining up with TRBD2. The J segment lost 7 bases and the V segment lost 0 bases, leaving 11 bases of the junction unmatched. The CDR3 is made up of 17 amino acids. Looked up from germline, CDR1 is SGDLS and CDR2 is YYNGEE. The CDR3 DNA is TGTGCCAGCAGCGTAGAAATCAGCGGGAGATTCGGCGGGGAGCTGTTTTTT. It encodes CASSVEISGRFGGELFF.

V is TRBV20-1 and J is TRBJ2-7; no clear D gene. Per germline, CDR1 DFQATT and CDR2 SNEGSKA (reference sequence). Trimming shortened V by 6 bases and J by 1 base, and 7 bases separated the two germline ends. The CDR3 is made up of 11 amino acids. Written as DNA, the CDR3 is TGCAGTGCCCTCATATCCTACGAGCAGTACTTC. It codes for CSALISYEQYF.

This clone has only one observation. The rearrangement uses TRBV7-6 and TRBJ2-2, with D perhaps TRBD2 (6 bases). The CDR3 runs to 16 residues. V gave up 0 bases and J gave up 6 bases, with 14 bases separating them. Germline lookup yields CDR1 SGHVS and CDR2 FNYEAQ. In DNA form, the CDR3 reads TGTGCCAGCAGCTTAGCGGGTCTAGGGGAGGCCGGGGAGCTGTTTTTT. Amino acids: CASSLAGLGEAGELFF.

The chain joins TRBV7-9 to TRBJ2-1; 8 positions agree with TRBD2. Germline values: CDR1 SEHNR, CDR2 FQNEAQ (reference sequence). The CDR3 has 19 amino acids. V gave up 1 base and J gave up 0 bases; unmatched junction bases: 11. This chain's CDR3 is CASSLDTSGTSYSYNEQFF. The CDR3 DNA reads as TGTGCCAGCAGCTTAGACACTAGCGGTACCTCTTACTCCTACAATGAGCAGTTCTTC.

This clone was counted a single time. The J gene is TRBJ2-7, the V gene TRBV5-6; D not resolved. The V end lost 1 base, the J end lost 4 bases, and 21 bases lay between the germline ends. The CDR3 length is 17 residues. Looked up from germline, CDR1 is SGHDT and CDR2 is YYEEEE. The CDR3 is CASSLTPVVGSIYEQYF. The DNA of the CDR3 is TGTGCCAGCAGCTTGACCCCCGTTGTAGGGTCTATTTACGAGCAGTACTTC.

The V gene is TRBV23-1, the J gene TRBJ2-7; a weak D match, TRBD1 (9 bases). TRBV23-1 is filed as an ORF, its function uncertain. Trimming pared 0 bases from V and 1 base from J, leaving 31 bases between. The CDR3 spans 22 residues. The CDR3 DNA follows: TGCGCCAGCAGTCAATCCTCCGGGACAGGGTCGCGACAGCGGGAGAGGTCCTACGAGCAGTACTTC. Its protein is CASSQSSGTGSRQRERSYEQYF.

The rearrangement uses TRBV29-1 and TRBJ2-5; 7 positions match TRBD2. This CDR3 comprises 12 residues. Germline V gene lookup returns CDR1 SQVTM and CDR2 ANQGSEA. Trimming cost V 6 bases and J 2 bases; bases outside gene matches: 3. DNA of the CDR3: TGCAGCGTCCTAGCGGCGCAAGAGACCCAGTACTTC. Its protein is CSVLAAQETQYF.

This clone was found a few times. This chain links TRBV5-8 with TRBJ2-2, with TRBD1 identical over 11 bases. The CDR3 runs 17 residues. The germline gives CDR1 SGHTS, CDR2 YDEGEE. Trimming removed 2 bases from V and 4 bases from J; junction bases left unmatched: 7. CDR3 loop: CASSLRRTGGITGELFF. In DNA form, the CDR3 reads TGTGCCAGCAGCTTACGCAGGACAGGGGGCATCACCGGGGAGCTGTTTTTT. The full variable domain, with the rest looked up from reference TRBV5-8 and TRBJ2-2, is EAGVTQSPTHLIKTRGQQATLRCSPISGHTSVYWYQQALGLGLQFLLWYDEGEERNRGNFPPRFSGRQFPNYSSELNVNALELEDSALYLCASSLRRTGGITGELFFGEGSRLTVL.

This clone has only a few counts. The chain carries TRBV18 and TRBJ1-2; maybe TRBD1 (5 bases). Looked up from germline, CDR1 is KGHSH and CDR2 is LQKENI. V gave up 0 bases and J gave up 4 bases, with 12 bases separating them. The CDR3 is 15 residues long. The CDR3 loop reads CASSPPFGGTYGYTF. DNA of the CDR3: TGTGCCAGCTCACCACCGTTCGGGGGGACCTATGGCTACACCTTC.

To note about this clone: A single base separates this from a much larger clone, so it may be a read error. The chain recombines TRBV7-6 with TRBJ1-3; D perhaps matches TRBD1 (5 bases). Trimming stripped 4 bases from V and 2 bases from J, with 6 bases between. Germline V gene data show CDR1 as SGHVS and CDR2 as FNYEAQ. The CDR3 runs 13 residues. As DNA, the CDR3 is TGTGCCAGCAGCTGGGGCACTGGAAACACCATATATTTT. Translation gives CASSWGTGNTIYF.

V gene TRBV5-1 combines with J gene TRBJ2-7, with 9 bases aligning to TRBD2. V lost 2 bases to trimming and J lost 6 bases; unmatched junction nucleotides: 6. Per the germline V gene, CDR1 is SGHRS and CDR2 is YFSETQ. The CDR3 is 14 amino acids. CDR3 in DNA: TGCGCCAGCAGCTTTGCGGGAGGGTCGTCCGAGCAGTACTTC. Protein: CASSFAGGSSEQYF.

CDR3 residues: CASAQPGTGEYSSYNEQFF. In DNA form, the CDR3 reads TGTGCCAGCGCCCAACCCGGGACAGGGGAGTATAGCTCCTACAATGAGCAGTTCTTC. This sequence joins TRBV28 and TRBJ2-1, with 10 positions matching TRBD1. This CDR3 is built from 19 residues. V lost 8 bases to trimming and J lost 0 bases; unmatched junction nucleotides: 16. Germline loops: CDR1 MDHEN, CDR2 SYDVKM.

This clone has a handful of counts. The sample contains more than one DNA sequence encoding this CDR3. The chain employs TRBV28 and TRBJ2-4; no clear D gene. Germline-derived CDR1 and CDR2 are MDHEN and SYDVKM. This CDR3 is built from 12 residues. With 3 bases removed from V and 3 bases from J, the gap between germline ends came to 3 bases. In DNA, the CDR3 is TGTGCCAGCAGTTTGGACAAAAACATTCAGTACTTC. Translation gives CASSLDKNIQYF.

This chain connects TRBV6-1 to TRBJ1-4, with a tentative D call TRBD1 (6 bases). In germline, CDR1 is MNHNS, CDR2 SASEGT. Trimming left V 2 bases short and J 6 bases short, with 13 bases between. The CDR3 has 15 residues. The CDR3 DNA is TGTGCCAGCAGTGAAAGTCCAGGGGAAGATGAAAAACTGTTTTTT. Translating gives CASSESPGEDEKLFF.